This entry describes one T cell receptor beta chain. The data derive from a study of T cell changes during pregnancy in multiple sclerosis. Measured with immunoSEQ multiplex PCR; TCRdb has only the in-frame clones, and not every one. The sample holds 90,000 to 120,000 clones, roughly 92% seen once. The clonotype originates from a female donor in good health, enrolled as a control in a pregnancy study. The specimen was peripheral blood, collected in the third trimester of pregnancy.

CDR3 loop: CASSLAGQGLISSYNEQFF. CDR3 coding DNA: TGTGCCAGCAGCTTAGCCGGACAGGGACTGATTAGCTCCTACAATGAGCAGTTCTTC. The chain employs TRBV11-1 and TRBJ2-1, with 8 bases that match TRBD1. This CDR3 has 19 residues. V was pared by 0 bases and J by 0 bases, with 10 bases of the junction left unmatched. Germline V CDR1 and CDR2: SGHAT, FQDESV (reference sequence). Complete variable domain (other parts from reference TRBV11-1 and TRBJ2-1): EAEVAQSPRYKITEKSQAVAFWCDPISGHATLYWYRQILGQGPELLVQFQDESVVDDSQLPKDRFSAERLKGVDSTLKIQPAELGDSAMYLCASSLAGQGLISSYNEQFFGPGTRLTVL.